This TCR beta chain stems from a study of radiation and T cells in renal cell carcinoma. From germline, CDR1 is SGHTA and CDR2 FQGNSA. V lost 3 bases and J lost 3, with 8 bases in between. The CDR3 is 13 residues long. Clones were sequenced by immunoSEQ multiplex PCR, and TCRdb holds only the in-frame ones, with some missing. The sample includes about 60,000 clones, around 76% of them seen just once. Note on this clone: Other DNA sequences in the sample encode the same CDR3.

Time point specified: blood 2 weeks post-SBRT. Treatment denoted: 15 Gy SBRT to primary tumor, nephrectomy 4 weeks later. This specimen was blood, taken from a patient whose treatment included radiotherapy and nephrectomy. The clonotype originates from a man in his 60s with renal cell carcinoma. The rearrangement joins TRBV7-2 to TRBJ2-5; a weak D match, TRBD1 (6 bases). CDR3 DNA: TGTGCCAGCAGCTTTGCAGGGGAAGAGACCCAGTACTTC. It encodes CASSFAGEETQYF.